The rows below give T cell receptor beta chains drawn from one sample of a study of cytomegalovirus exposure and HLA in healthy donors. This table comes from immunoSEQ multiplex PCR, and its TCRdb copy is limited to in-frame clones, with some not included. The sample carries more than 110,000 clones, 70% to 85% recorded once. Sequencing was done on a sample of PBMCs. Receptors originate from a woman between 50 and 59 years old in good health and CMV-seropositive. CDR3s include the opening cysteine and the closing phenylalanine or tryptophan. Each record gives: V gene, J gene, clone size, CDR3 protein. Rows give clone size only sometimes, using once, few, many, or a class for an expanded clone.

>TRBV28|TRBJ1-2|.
CASSLADYGYTF
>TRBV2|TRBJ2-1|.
CASSYGGNEQFF
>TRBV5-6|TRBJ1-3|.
CASSTPTGLSGNTIYF
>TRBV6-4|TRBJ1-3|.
CASSATSSRGNTIYF
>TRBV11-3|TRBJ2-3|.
CASSLEGTGGDTQYF
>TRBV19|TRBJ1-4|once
CASSIGRAGKAEKLFF
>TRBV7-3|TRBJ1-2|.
CASSSGQPLNYGYTF
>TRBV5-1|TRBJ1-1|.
CASRSQGFSEAFF
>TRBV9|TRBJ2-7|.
CASSVRSRDYEQYF
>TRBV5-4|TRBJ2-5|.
CASSLTGGTQETQYF
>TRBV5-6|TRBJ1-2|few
CASSPDRVVGYTF
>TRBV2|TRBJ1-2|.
CASSRTGNYGYTF
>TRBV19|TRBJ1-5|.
CASSVTGGNQPQHF
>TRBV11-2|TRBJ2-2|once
CASSLGVSNTGELFF
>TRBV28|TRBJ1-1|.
CASRPSAGVEAFF
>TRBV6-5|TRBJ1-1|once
CASGASGTEAFF
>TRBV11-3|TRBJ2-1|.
CASSSHRGGNEQFF
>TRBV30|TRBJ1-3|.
CAQHTPGRGNTIYF
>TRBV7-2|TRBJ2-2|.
CASSLGMGLGGLTGELFF
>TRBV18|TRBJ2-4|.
CASSDPGTGGENIQYF
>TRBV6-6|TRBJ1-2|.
CASRTNGYTF
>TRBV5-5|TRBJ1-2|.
CASSPEGQNRGGYTF
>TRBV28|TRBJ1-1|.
CASTGTAPTEAFF
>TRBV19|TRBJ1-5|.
CASSLRQGHQPQHF
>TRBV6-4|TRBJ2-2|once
CASSAIGGGPNTGELFF
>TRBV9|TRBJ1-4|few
CASSVVGGEVREKLFF
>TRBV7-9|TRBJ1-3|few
CASSLRPQGRSGNTIYF
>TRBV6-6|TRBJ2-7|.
CASSYSSGDEQYF
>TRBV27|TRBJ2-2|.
CASKRGDNGAGELFF
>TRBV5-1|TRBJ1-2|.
CASSLGTAYGYTF
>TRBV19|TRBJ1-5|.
CASSIVSGHIYSNQPQHF
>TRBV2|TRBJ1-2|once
CASRPIRGLGGYTF
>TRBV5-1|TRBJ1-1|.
CASSLAGGMNTEAFF
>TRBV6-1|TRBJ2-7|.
CETKGAYEQYF
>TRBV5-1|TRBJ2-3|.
CASSLGDRGSDTQYF
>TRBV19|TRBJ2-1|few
CASTQAEYNEQFF
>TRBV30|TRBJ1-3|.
CAWSVLGNSGNTIYF
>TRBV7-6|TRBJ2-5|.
CASSTPTSGGAETQYF
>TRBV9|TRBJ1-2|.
CASSVARTGANYGYTF
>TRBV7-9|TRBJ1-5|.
CASSSGTDNYQPQHF
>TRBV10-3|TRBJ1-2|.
CAITGGSYGYTF
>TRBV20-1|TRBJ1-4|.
CSARGSEKLFF
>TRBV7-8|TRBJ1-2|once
CASSSTASGQGLMGGYTF
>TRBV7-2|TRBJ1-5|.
CASSLPNQPQHF
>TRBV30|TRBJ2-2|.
CAWGQNTGELFF
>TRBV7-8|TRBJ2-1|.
CASSPWTGGGTYNEQFF
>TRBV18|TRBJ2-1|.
CASSPGSYNEQFF